This entry lists 24 T cell receptor beta chains sequenced from one sample in a study of blood T cell repertoires in COVID-19. Assay: immunoSEQ multiplex PCR; the TCRdb copy retains only in-frame clones and omits some. The sample has 200,000 to 300,000 clones, around 88% seen once; the top ten hold about 3.5%. The sample was PBMCs or T cells enriched from blood (not recorded which). Receptors were obtained from a woman in her forties with acute COVID-19.

This chain connects TRBV6-1 to TRBJ2-1, with D possibly TRBD2 on 5 matching bases. Germline V gene sequence: CDR1 MNHNS, CDR2 SASEGT. The CDR3 runs to 13 residues. V lost 2 bases, J lost 9 bases, and 11 bases lay in between. The CDR3, as DNA: TGTGCCAGCAGTGAATTGGGAGTGGGTGAGCAGTTCTTC. This encodes CASSELGVGEQFF.

The genes are TRBV3-1 (or the pseudogene TRBV3-2) and TRBJ1-1; 8 positions match TRBD1. The V gene's germline CDR1 is LGHDT and CDR2 YNNKEL (reference sequence). V trimming: 1 base; J trimming: 4 bases; junction bases outside the gene matches: 2. This CDR3 spans 14 amino acids. CDR3 amino acids: CASSQAGGGTEAFF. As DNA, the CDR3 is TGTGCCAGCAGCCAAGCAGGGGGCGGCACTGAAGCTTTCTTT.

This clone was seen more than once but under ten times. CDR3: CASSPGLSTNYEQYF. CDR3 bases: TGTGCCAGCAGCCCGGGACTCTCAACCAACTACGAGCAGTACTTC. The V gene is TRBV5-4, the J gene TRBJ2-7, with D perhaps matching TRBD2 (6 bases). Trimming stripped 4 bases from V and 3 bases from J, with 17 bases between. Per the germline V gene, CDR1 is SGHNT and CDR2 is YYREEE (reference sequence). The CDR3 sequence is 15 residues long.

This clone was observed a single time. The gene calls are TRBV5-4 and TRBJ2-5; the D gene is possibly TRBD2 (6 bases). Germline loops: CDR1 SGHNT, CDR2 YYREEE (reference sequence). The CDR3 loop spans 14 amino acids. Trimming left V 0 bases short and J 2 bases short, with 8 bases between. The CDR3 region has the DNA TGTGCCAGCAGCTTGGCTGGGGGGCAAGAGACCCAGTACTTC. Protein sequence: CASSLAGGQETQYF.

Of note for this clone: The same CDR3 arises from other DNA sequences in this sample as well. The rearrangement joins TRBV19 to TRBJ1-2; TRBD1 is a possible D gene (6 bases). There are 12 residues in the CDR3. Deletions cut 8 bases from V and 3 bases from J, with 10 bases between. CDR1 and CDR2 (germline): LNHDA, SQIVND (reference sequence). The chain's CDR3 is CASSTGDYGYTF. CDR3 nucleotide sequence: TGTGCCAGTTCGACAGGAGACTATGGCTACACCTTC.

This rearrangement joins TRBV7-9 to TRBJ2-4; 10 positions match TRBD2. The junction had 4 bases not matched to a gene; V was cut back by 2 bases and J by 9 bases. Per the germline V gene, CDR1 is SEHNR and CDR2 is FQNEAQ (reference sequence). The CDR3 covers 14 residues. The CDR3 bases are TGTGCCAGCAGCTTACTAGCGGGAGAAAGCATTCAGTACTTC. As protein: CASSLLAGESIQYF.

This chain connects TRBV7-9 to TRBJ1-4, with TRBD1 identical over 8 bases. V was pared by 5 bases and J by 8 bases, with 13 bases of the junction left unmatched. CDR3 length: 16 residues. The germline gives CDR1 SEHNR, CDR2 FQNEAQ (reference sequence). The CDR3 DNA follows: TGTGCCAGCAGCACCGGGACAGGAGTTGTTTTGGAAAAACTGTTTTTT. It is translated as CASSTGTGVVLEKLFF.

The V gene is TRBV2, the J gene TRBJ2-3; 7 bases line up with TRBD2. Germline CDR1 is SNHLY and CDR2 is FYNNEI. The CDR3 spans 15 residues. The trim removed 5 bases at V and 0 bases at J, leaving 5 bases unmatched. The CDR3 sequence: CASSTGTTSTDTQYF. The CDR3 DNA sequence: TGTGCCAGCAGTACCGGGACTACTAGCACAGATACGCAGTATTTT.

CDR3 region: CASSLGQGTDEKLFF. The CDR3 DNA is TGTGCCAGCAGCTTGGGACAGGGGACTGATGAAAAACTGTTTTTT. The rearrangement uses TRBV5-6 and TRBJ1-4; 8 bases agree with TRBD1. Germline V gene data show CDR1 as SGHDT and CDR2 as YYEEEE. V lost 0 bases, J lost 6 bases, and 4 bases stayed unmatched. CDR3 length: 15 amino acids.

V usage is TRBV3-1 (or the pseudogene TRBV3-2) and J usage is TRBJ1-1; D ambiguous. The CDR3 loop spans 15 amino acids. V lost 1 base and J lost 0, with 9 bases in between. In germline, CDR1 is LGHDT, CDR2 YNNKEL (reference sequence). The CDR3 DNA reads TGTGCCAGCAGCCAAGGTATCGGGATGAACACTGAAGCTTTCTTT. This sequence encodes CASSQGIGMNTEAFF.

The chain combines TRBV6-5 with TRBJ2-1; 7 bases fit TRBD2. Germline V lookup: CDR1 MNHEY, CDR2 SVGAGI. Trimming cost V 3 bases and J 0 bases; bases outside gene matches: 5. The CDR3 has 16 residues. CDR3 sequence (DNA): TGTGCCAGCAGTTATTGGCGGGGGAGCTCCTACAATGAGCAGTTCTTC. Translating gives CASSYWRGSSYNEQFF.

The table lists this clone with a count of one. The chain is built from TRBV11-3 and TRBJ2-1; no clear D gene. Between the trimmed V and J ends, which lost 4 bases and 8 bases, there was a span of 6 bases. The CDR3 is made up of 11 amino acids. Germline-derived CDR1 and CDR2 are SGHNT and YENEEA. CDR3 nucleotides: TGTGCCAGCAGCTCAAAATATGAGCAGTTCTTC. Translated, it gives CASSSKYEQFF.

The V call is TRBV19, the J call TRBJ2-7; the match to TRBD1 covers 8 bases. The CDR3 is 14 residues long. Trimming cost V 3 bases and J 3 bases; bases outside gene matches: 4. From germline, CDR1 is LNHDA and CDR2 SQIVND (reference sequence). DNA of the CDR3: TGTGCCAGTAGTATTCGGACAGGGAACTACGAGCAGTACTTC. Its protein product is CASSIRTGNYEQYF.

This CDR3 reads CASRRTGGTSGKDTQYF. The CDR3, as DNA: TGTGCCAGCAGGCGTACGGGGGGGACTAGCGGGAAGGATACGCAGTATTTT. The chain links TRBV11-2 to TRBJ2-3; TRBD2 aligns across 13 bases. The germline V gene has CDR1 SGHAT and CDR2 FQNNGV. V lost 6 bases to trimming and J lost 6 bases; unmatched junction nucleotides: 12. This CDR3 contains 17 residues.

The chain carries TRBV20-1 and TRBJ2-1; 16 bases are a match to TRBD2. The CDR3 totals 14 residues. Germline-derived CDR1 and CDR2 are DFQATT and SNEGSKA (reference sequence). J lost 12 bases, V lost 3 bases, and 5 bases had no gene match. CDR3 nucleotides: TGCAGTGCTAGTGGGACTAGCGGGAGGGTTTTGCAGTTCTTC. It specifies CSASGTSGRVLQFF.

This chain joins TRBV11-2 and TRBJ2-5; 9 nucleotides align to TRBD1. Germline CDR1 SGHAT, CDR2 FQNNGV. CDR3 length: 15 residues. The V segment lost 1 base and the J segment 5 bases; nucleotides outside the gene matches: 5. CDR3 region: CASSLGDRDRETQYF. CDR3 nucleotides: TGTGCCAGCAGCTTAGGGGACAGGGACCGTGAGACCCAGTACTTC.

The V gene is TRBV19, the J gene TRBJ2-4; TRBD1 agrees at 10 bases. CDR1 and CDR2 from the germline V gene are LNHDA and SQIVND (reference sequence). V was clipped by 11 bases and J by 2 bases; unmatched bases: 9. The CDR3 consists of 15 residues. CDR3: CAVPRQGATKNIQYF. In nucleotides, the CDR3 is TGTGCCGTTCCCCGACAGGGGGCGACCAAAAACATTCAGTACTTC.

V is TRBV5-1 and J is TRBJ2-1; TRBD2 aligns across 8 bases. Trimming cost V 2 bases and J 0 bases; bases outside gene matches: 7. In germline, CDR1 is SGHRS, CDR2 YFSETQ. The CDR3 spans 17 residues. The CDR3 region has the DNA TGCGCCAGCAGCTTTGGGGGAAGCGGGAGCTCCTACAATGAGCAGTTCTTC. Protein sequence: CASSFGGSGSSYNEQFF.

The rearrangement joins TRBV7-9 to TRBJ1-1; D uncertain. The CDR3 is 12 amino acids. Trimming cost V 3 bases and J 6 bases, with 8 bases left between them. The V gene's germline CDR1 is SEHNR and CDR2 FQNEAQ (reference sequence). The CDR3 nucleotides are TGTGCCAGCAGCTTGGCATTGGCTGAAGCTTTCTTT. Translation: CASSLALAEAFF. Based on the CDR3 plus reference TRBV7-9 and TRBJ1-1, the full variable domain is DTGVSQNPRHKITKRGQNVTFRCDPISEHNRLYWYRQTLGQGPEFLTYFQNEAQLEKSRLLSDRFSAERPKGSFSTLEIQRTEQGDSAMYLCASSLALAEAFFGQGTRLTVV.

This chain links TRBV11-2 with TRBJ2-5; possible D gene TRBD2, 5 bases. The CDR3 covers 14 residues. Germline CDR1 SGHAT, CDR2 FQNNGV. V was pared by 3 bases and J by 5 bases, with 13 bases between. As DNA, the CDR3 is TGTGCCAGCAGCTTCGGTGGAGGCGCGGAGACCCAGTACTTC. It specifies CASSFGGGAETQYF.

The rearrangement uses TRBV19 and TRBJ1-2; D is perhaps TRBD1 (5 bases). Between the trimmed V and J ends, which lost 5 bases and 2 bases, there was a span of 12 bases. Germline V gene data show CDR1 as LNHDA and CDR2 as SQIVND (reference sequence). The CDR3 length is 14 residues. The CDR3 bases are TGTGCCAGTAGTCGGGGGGACGGAAACTATGGCTACACCTTC. Protein: CASSRGDGNYGYTF.

The chain has TRBV7-2 and TRBJ2-1, with D maybe TRBD1 (6 bases). The CDR3 has 15 amino acids. Germline V CDR1 and CDR2: SGHTA, FQGNSA. V was pared by 2 bases and J by 8 bases, with 16 bases between. Written as DNA, the CDR3 is TGTGCCAGCAGCTTAAAGACAGGTGAGCGCCATGAGCAGTTCTTC. As protein: CASSLKTGERHEQFF.

This chain links TRBV4-1 with TRBJ1-2; no firm D call. Trimming removed 4 bases at V and 8 bases at J, with 14 bases between. The CDR3 has 13 amino acids. Germline V gene lookup returns CDR1 MGHRA and CDR2 YSYEKL. For the CDR3, the DNA is TGCGCCAGCAGCCGGCCCGGGGAAGGAGGCTACACCTTC. It encodes CASSRPGEGGYTF.

The chain employs TRBV12-3 or TRBV12-4 and TRBJ2-7; D is possibly TRBD2 (5 bases). V lost 6 bases and J 5 bases, leaving 8 bases between the germline ends. CDR3 length: 11 amino acids. CDR3 in amino acids: CASSSGNEQYF. The CDR3 coding sequence is TGTGCCAGCAGCTCCGGGAACGAGCAGTACTTC.